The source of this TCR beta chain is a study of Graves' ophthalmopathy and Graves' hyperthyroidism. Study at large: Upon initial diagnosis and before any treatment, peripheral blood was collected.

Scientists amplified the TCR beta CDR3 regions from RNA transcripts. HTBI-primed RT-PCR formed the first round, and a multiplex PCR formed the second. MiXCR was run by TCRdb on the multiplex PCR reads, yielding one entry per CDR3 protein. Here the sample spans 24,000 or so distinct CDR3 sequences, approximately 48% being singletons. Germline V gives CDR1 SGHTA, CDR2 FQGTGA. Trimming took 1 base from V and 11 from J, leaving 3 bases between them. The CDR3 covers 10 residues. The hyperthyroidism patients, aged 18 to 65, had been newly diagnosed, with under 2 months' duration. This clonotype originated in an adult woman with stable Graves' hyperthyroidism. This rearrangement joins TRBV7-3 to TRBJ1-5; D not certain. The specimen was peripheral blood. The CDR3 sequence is CASSLRAQHF. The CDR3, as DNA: TGTGCCAGCAGCTTAAGGGCCCAGCATTTT.